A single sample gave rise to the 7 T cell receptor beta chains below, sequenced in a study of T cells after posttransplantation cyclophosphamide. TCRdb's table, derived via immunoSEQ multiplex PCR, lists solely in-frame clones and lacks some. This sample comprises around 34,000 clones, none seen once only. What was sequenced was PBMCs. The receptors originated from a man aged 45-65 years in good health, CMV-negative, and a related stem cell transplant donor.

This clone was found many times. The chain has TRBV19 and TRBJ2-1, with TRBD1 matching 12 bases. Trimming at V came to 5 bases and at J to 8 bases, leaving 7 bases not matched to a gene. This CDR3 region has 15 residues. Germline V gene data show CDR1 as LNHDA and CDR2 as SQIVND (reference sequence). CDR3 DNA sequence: TGTGCCAGTAGTCCCCGGGGACAGGGGGCTGATGAGCAGTTCTTC. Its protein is CASSPRGQGADEQFF.

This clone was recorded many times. The CDR3 loop is CASRKGTGGGYGYTF. The CDR3 DNA reads as TGTGCCAGCAGGAAAGGAACAGGGGGTGGTTATGGCTACACCTTC. The rearrangement uses TRBV6-5 and TRBJ1-2, with TRBD1 matching over 8 bases. This CDR3 region has 15 residues. Germline V gene sequence: CDR1 MNHEY, CDR2 SVGAGI. The V and J ends lost 6 bases and 5 bases, in that order; junction bases with no gene match: 11.

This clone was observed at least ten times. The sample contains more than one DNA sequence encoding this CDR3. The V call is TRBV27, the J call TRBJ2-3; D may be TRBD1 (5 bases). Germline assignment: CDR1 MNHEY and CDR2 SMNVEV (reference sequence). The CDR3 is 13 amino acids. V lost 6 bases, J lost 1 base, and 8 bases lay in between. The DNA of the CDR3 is TGTGCCAGCAGACAAGGGGGCACAGATACGCAGTATTTT. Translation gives CASRQGGTDTQYF.

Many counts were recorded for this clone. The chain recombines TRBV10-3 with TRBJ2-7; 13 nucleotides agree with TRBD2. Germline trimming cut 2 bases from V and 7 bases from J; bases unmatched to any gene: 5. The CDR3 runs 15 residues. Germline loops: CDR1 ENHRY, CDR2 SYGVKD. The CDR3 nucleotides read TGTGCCATCAGTGAGGGACTAGCGGGAGCTCAAGAGCAGTACTTC. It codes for CAISEGLAGAQEQYF.

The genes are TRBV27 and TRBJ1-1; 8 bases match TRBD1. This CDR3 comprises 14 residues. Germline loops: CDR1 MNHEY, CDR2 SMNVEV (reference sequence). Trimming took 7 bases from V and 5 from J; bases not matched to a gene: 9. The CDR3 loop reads CASTLTGAGTEAFF. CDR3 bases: TGTGCCAGCACCTTGACAGGGGCGGGTACTGAAGCTTTCTTT.

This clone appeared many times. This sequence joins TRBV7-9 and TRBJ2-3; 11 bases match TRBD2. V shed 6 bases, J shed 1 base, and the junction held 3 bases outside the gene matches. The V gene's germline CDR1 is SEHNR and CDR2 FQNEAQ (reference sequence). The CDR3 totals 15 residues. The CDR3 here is CASSLAGGRTDTQYF. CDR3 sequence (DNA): TGTGCCAGCAGTCTAGCGGGGGGCCGCACAGATACGCAGTATTTT. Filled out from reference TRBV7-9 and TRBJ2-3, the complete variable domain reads DTGVSQNPRHKITKRGQNVTFRCDPISEHNRLYWYRQTLGQGPEFLTYFQNEAQLEKSRLLSDRFSAERPKGSFSTLEIQRTEQGDSAMYLCASSLAGGRTDTQYFGPGTRLTVL.

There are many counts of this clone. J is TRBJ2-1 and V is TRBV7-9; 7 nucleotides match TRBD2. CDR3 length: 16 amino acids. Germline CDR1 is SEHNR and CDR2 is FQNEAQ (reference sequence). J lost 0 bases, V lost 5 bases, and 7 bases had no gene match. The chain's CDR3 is CASSPFGGSSYNEQFF. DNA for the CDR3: TGTGCCAGCAGCCCCTTCGGGGGGAGCTCCTACAATGAGCAGTTCTTC.